A single sample gave rise to the 24 T cell receptor beta chains below, sequenced in a study of blood T cell repertoires in COVID-19. TCRdb's table, derived via immunoSEQ multiplex PCR, lists solely in-frame clones and lacks some. Of 60,000 or so clones detected, about four fifths appear once; the ten largest clones hold less than 30%. Sequencing input: peripheral blood. The receptor set was obtained from a human donor in a cohort sampled during active COVID-19.

The rearrangement uses TRBV28 and TRBJ2-2; 8 bases align to TRBD2. The CDR3 is made up of 15 amino acids. V dropped 10 bases and J dropped 3; count of bases not matched to a gene: 10. Per germline, CDR1 MDHEN and CDR2 SYDVKM. CDR3 loop: CANARGAPHTGELFF. The CDR3 DNA follows: TGTGCCAACGCGCGGGGGGCGCCCCACACCGGGGAGCTGTTTTTT.

The V call is TRBV11-3, the J call TRBJ2-5; 7 bases align to TRBD2. The V segment lost 1 base and the J segment 7 bases; nucleotides outside the gene matches: 6. The CDR3 loop spans 14 amino acids. Germline-derived CDR1 and CDR2 are SGHNT and YENEEA. The CDR3 is CASSLGSGEGTQYF. In nucleotides, the CDR3 is TGTGCCAGCAGCTTAGGATCGGGGGAGGGGACCCAGTACTTC.

The rearrangement joins TRBV4-1 to TRBJ2-3; D gene unclear. V was shortened by 4 bases and J by 0 bases, with 11 bases between the two germline ends. CDR1 is MGHRA, CDR2 YSYEKL, per germline. CDR3 size: 15 residues. For the CDR3, the DNA is TGCGCCAGCAGCCTGTCTGGAGCCAGCACAGATACGCAGTATTTT. Residues: CASSLSGASTDTQYF.

This clone appeared a few times. The chain couples TRBV4-3 to TRBJ2-1, with D tentatively TRBD1 (5 bases). From germline, CDR1 is LGHNA and CDR2 YSLEER. V was pared by 4 bases and J by 8 bases, with 9 bases between. This CDR3 has 12 residues. Here the CDR3 DNA reads TGCGCCAGCAGCCGAGTCAGGGATGAGCAGTTCTTC. It translates to CASSRVRDEQFF.

This rearrangement joins TRBV29-1 to TRBJ1-4, with D possibly matching TRBD1 (5 bases). V was pared by 1 base and J by 6 bases, with 6 bases between. Germline CDR1 reads SQVTM; CDR2 reads ANQGSEA. The CDR3 length is 12 residues. The CDR3 loop reads CSVEVRDEKLFF. DNA of the CDR3: TGCAGCGTTGAAGTCAGGGATGAAAAACTGTTTTTT.

The CDR3 DNA reads TGTGCCAGCACGGCAGGGAATAACTATGGCTACACCTTC. Its protein product is CASTAGNNYGYTF. The V call is TRBV6-5, the J call TRBJ1-2, with D maybe TRBD1 (5 bases). This CDR3 is built from 13 residues. Germline CDR1 MNHEY, CDR2 SVGAGI. Trimming removed 7 bases at V and 1 base at J, with 10 bases between.

This clone was found a few times. The chain couples TRBV11-2 to TRBJ2-2; 9 bases match TRBD1. Unmatched junction bases numbered 14, after V lost 5 bases and J lost 4 bases. The CDR3 is 18 residues long. Germline CDR1 is SGHAT and CDR2 is FQNNGV. The chain's CDR3 is CASSLGPPGQGSTGELFF. The DNA for the CDR3 is TGTGCCAGCAGCCTCGGACCTCCGGGACAGGGTTCCACCGGGGAGCTGTTTTTT.

The chain is built from TRBV5-1 and TRBJ2-1, with TRBD2 matching over 11 bases. Trimming removed 5 bases from V and 5 bases from J; junction bases left unmatched: 3. CDR1 and CDR2 from the germline V gene are SGHRS and YFSETQ. This CDR3 is 14 amino acids long. The CDR3 DNA is TGCGCCAGCAGGCTAGCGGGGGGAAACAATGAGCAGTTCTTC. Its protein is CASRLAGGNNEQFF.

This clone appeared once. This rearrangement joins TRBV3-1 (or the pseudogene TRBV3-2) to TRBJ2-1; 8 nucleotides match TRBD2. From germline, CDR1 is LGHDT and CDR2 YNNKEL (reference sequence). The CDR3 is 14 residues long. The ends lost 4 bases at V and 8 bases at J; junction bases unmatched: 7. CDR3 loop: CASSPPGLGYEQFF. In DNA, the CDR3 is TGTGCCAGCAGCCCTCCGGGACTAGGCTATGAGCAGTTCTTC.

This sequence joins TRBV9 and TRBJ2-3; 9 bases align to TRBD2. V lost 0 bases and J lost 5; bases outside the gene matches: 7. Germline lookup yields CDR1 SGDLS and CDR2 YYNGEE. The CDR3 is made up of 16 amino acids. DNA for the CDR3: TGTGCCAGCAGCGTAGTAGGAGCGGGGGGCCGAGATACGCAGTATTTT. Amino acid sequence: CASSVVGAGGRDTQYF.

V and J are TRBV2 and TRBJ2-2; TRBD1 might be the D (5 bases). The CDR3 length is 13 residues. In germline, CDR1 is SNHLY, CDR2 FYNNEI. Trimming removed 6 bases from V and 3 bases from J, with 8 bases in between. The CDR3 nucleotides read TGTGCCAGCAGCTTGACAGACACCGGGGAGCTGTTTTTT. It encodes CASSLTDTGELFF.

The rearrangement links TRBV5-1 to TRBJ2-2, with 8 bases aligning to TRBD1. CDR1 and CDR2 (germline): SGHRS, YFSETQ. The CDR3 is made up of 14 amino acids. V trimming: 4 bases; J trimming: 1 base; junction bases outside the gene matches: 0. CDR3 DNA sequence: TGCGCCAGCAGCGGGACAGGGAACACCGGGGAGCTGTTTTTT. As protein: CASSGTGNTGELFF.

This clone was detected a few times. The rearrangement links TRBV6-5 to TRBJ2-3; tentatively, D is TRBD1 (5 bases). CDR1 MNHEY and CDR2 SVGAGI come from the germline V gene. This CDR3 has 13 amino acids. Trimming stripped 5 bases from V and 2 bases from J, with 8 bases between. The CDR3 nucleotides read TGTGCCAGCAGTCCAGGGAACACAGATACGCAGTATTTT. As protein: CASSPGNTDTQYF.

The chain recombines TRBV27 with TRBJ2-5, with unresolved D. CDR1 is MNHEY and CDR2 is SMNVEV in the germline V gene (reference sequence). The V end lost 0 bases, the J end lost 2 bases, and 4 bases lay between the germline ends. This CDR3 contains 13 residues. The CDR3 here is CASSLSRQETQYF. The CDR3 region has the DNA TGTGCCAGCAGTTTATCCAGACAAGAGACCCAGTACTTC.

V is TRBV5-1 and J is TRBJ2-3; 9 bases line up with TRBD1. From germline, CDR1 is SGHRS and CDR2 YFSETQ. CDR3 length equals 16 residues. After removal of 4 bases from V and 1 base from J, the junction contained 7 bases not matched to a gene. DNA for the CDR3: TGCGCCAGCAGCACGGGACAGGGAGGAGGCACAGATACGCAGTATTTT. Its translation: CASSTGQGGGTDTQYF.

The J gene is TRBJ2-7, the V gene TRBV3-1 (or the pseudogene TRBV3-2), with TRBD2 matching 9 bases. With 5 bases clipped from V and 1 base from J, the junction kept 9 bases outside the gene matches. The CDR3 covers 16 residues. Per the germline V gene, CDR1 is LGHDT and CDR2 is YNNKEL (reference sequence). CDR3 protein: CASSKGEAGGSYEQYF. The CDR3 DNA follows: TGTGCCAGCAGCAAAGGGGAAGCGGGAGGATCCTACGAGCAGTACTTC.

The V and J genes are TRBV29-1 and TRBJ2-1; D is ambiguous. The V end lost 1 base, the J end lost 7 bases, and 5 bases lay between the germline ends. This CDR3 is 11 amino acids long. The germline CDR1 and CDR2 sequences are SQVTM and ANQGSEA. This CDR3 reads CSVEAQNEQFF. The CDR3 DNA reads as TGCAGCGTTGAAGCCCAAAATGAGCAGTTCTTC.

The CDR3 region is CASSLQGVTEAFF. CDR3 nucleotide sequence: TGTGCCAGCAGTTTACAGGGGGTTACTGAAGCTTTCTTT. The genes are TRBV28 and TRBJ1-1; 7 bases match TRBD1. The CDR3 contains 13 residues. With V trimmed by 2 bases and J by 5 bases, 2 bases remained unmatched. Germline CDR1 reads MDHEN; CDR2 reads SYDVKM.

The V call is TRBV9, the J call TRBJ2-3, with TRBD1 matching over 8 bases. The germline CDR1 and CDR2 sequences are SGDLS and YYNGEE. CDR3 size: 15 residues. V lost 0 bases to trimming and J lost 4 bases; unmatched junction nucleotides: 4. The CDR3 sequence is CASSVEAGGADTQYF. In DNA, the CDR3 is TGTGCCAGCAGCGTAGAGGCAGGGGGCGCAGATACGCAGTATTTT.

This chain connects TRBV2 to TRBJ2-7; 10 positions agree with TRBD2. The CDR3 has 13 residues. Germline loops: CDR1 SNHLY, CDR2 FYNNEI. Losses at the gene ends were 11 bases for V and 2 bases for J; bases not matched to a gene: 6. CDR3 nucleotide sequence: TGTGCCTCGCGGACTAGCGGAACCTACGAGCAGTACTTC. It encodes CASRTSGTYEQYF.

The chain couples TRBV29-1 to TRBJ1-1, with TRBD1 matching over 9 bases. Looked up from germline, CDR1 is SQVTM and CDR2 is ANQGSEA. The length of the CDR3 is 16 residues. V shed 6 bases, J shed 0 bases, and the junction held 11 bases outside the gene matches. As DNA, the CDR3 is TGCAGCGTGACCGGGACAGGGCTTCTCATGAACACTGAAGCTTTCTTT. Translated: CSVTGTGLLMNTEAFF.

This clone was recorded only once. This rearrangement joins TRBV7-2 to TRBJ1-2; unclear D gene. V was clipped by 3 bases and J by 4 bases, with 6 bases between them. The germline V gene has CDR1 SGHTA and CDR2 FQGNSA. This CDR3 contains 12 residues. CDR3 in amino acids: CASSFLGYGYTF. The CDR3 nucleotides are TGTGCCAGCAGCTTCCTCGGCTATGGCTACACCTTC.

This chain joins TRBV18 and TRBJ2-1; TRBD2 matches 8 bases. The CDR3 contains 15 residues. V was clipped by 1 base and J by 8 bases; unmatched bases: 7. Per the germline V gene, CDR1 is KGHSH and CDR2 is LQKENI. In DNA, the CDR3 is TGTGCCAGCTCACCACGAGCGGGAGTGGACTATGAGCAGTTCTTC. It specifies CASSPRAGVDYEQFF.

The chain employs TRBV7-2 and TRBJ1-2, with D possibly TRBD1 on 5 matching bases. Germline V gene sequence: CDR1 SGHTA, CDR2 FQGNSA. Trimming cost V 5 bases and J 4 bases, with 17 bases left between them. CDR3 length: 15 residues. The CDR3 DNA follows: TGTGCCAGCAGCACGGCCGGGACGGGACTCTATGGCTACACCTTC. It translates to CASSTAGTGLYGYTF.